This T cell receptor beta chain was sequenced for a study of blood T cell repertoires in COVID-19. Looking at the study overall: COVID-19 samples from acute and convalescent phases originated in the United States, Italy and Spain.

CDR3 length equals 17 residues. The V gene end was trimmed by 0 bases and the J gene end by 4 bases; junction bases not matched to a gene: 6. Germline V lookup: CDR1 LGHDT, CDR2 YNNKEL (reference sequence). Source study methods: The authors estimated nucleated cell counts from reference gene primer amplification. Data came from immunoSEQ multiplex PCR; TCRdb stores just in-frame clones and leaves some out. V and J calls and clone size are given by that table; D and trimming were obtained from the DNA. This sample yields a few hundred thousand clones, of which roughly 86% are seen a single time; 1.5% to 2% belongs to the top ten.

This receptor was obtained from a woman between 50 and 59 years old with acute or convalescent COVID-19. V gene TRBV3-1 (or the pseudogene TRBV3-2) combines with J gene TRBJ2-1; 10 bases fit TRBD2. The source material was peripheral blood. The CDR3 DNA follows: TGTGCCAGCAGCCAAGAATGGCCTAGCGGGAGTTACAATGAGCAGTTCTTC. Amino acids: CASSQEWPSGSYNEQFF.